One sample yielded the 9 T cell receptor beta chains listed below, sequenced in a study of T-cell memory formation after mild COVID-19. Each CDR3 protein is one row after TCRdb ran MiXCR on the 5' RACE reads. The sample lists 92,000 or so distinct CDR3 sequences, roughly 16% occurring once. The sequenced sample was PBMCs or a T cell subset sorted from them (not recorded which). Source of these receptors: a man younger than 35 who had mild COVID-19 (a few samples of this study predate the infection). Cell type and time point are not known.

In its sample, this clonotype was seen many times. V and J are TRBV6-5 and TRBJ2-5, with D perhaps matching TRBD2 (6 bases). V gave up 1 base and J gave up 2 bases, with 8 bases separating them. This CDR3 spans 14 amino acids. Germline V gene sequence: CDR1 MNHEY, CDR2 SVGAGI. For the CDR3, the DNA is TGTGCCAGCAGTTACTTCAGCGGGCAAGAGACCCAGTACTTC. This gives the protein CASSYFSGQETQYF.

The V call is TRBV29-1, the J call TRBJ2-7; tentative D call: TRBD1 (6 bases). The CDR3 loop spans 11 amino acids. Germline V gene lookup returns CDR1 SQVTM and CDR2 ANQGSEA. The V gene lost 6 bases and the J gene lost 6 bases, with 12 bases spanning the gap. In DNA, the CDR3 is TGCAGCGTGGAACAGGGTGGCGAGCAGTACTTC. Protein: CSVEQGGEQYF.

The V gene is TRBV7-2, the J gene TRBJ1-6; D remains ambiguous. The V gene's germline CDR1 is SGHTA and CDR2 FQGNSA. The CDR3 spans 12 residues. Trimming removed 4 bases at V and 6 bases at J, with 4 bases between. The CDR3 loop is CASSSLNSPLHF. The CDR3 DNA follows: TGTGCCAGCAGCTCACTTAATTCACCCCTCCACTTT.

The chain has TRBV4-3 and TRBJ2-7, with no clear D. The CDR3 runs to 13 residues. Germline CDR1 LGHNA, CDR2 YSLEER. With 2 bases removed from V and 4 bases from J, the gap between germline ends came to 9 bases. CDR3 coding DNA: TGCGCCAGCAGCCAACTCGGAGCTTACGAGCAGTACTTC. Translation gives CASSQLGAYEQYF.

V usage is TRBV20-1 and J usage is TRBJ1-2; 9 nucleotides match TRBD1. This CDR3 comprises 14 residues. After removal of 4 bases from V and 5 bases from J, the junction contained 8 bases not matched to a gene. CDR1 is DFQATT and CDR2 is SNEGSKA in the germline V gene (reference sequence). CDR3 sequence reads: CSAKTGGEWYGYTF. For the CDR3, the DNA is TGCAGTGCTAAGACAGGGGGGGAATGGTATGGCTACACCTTC.

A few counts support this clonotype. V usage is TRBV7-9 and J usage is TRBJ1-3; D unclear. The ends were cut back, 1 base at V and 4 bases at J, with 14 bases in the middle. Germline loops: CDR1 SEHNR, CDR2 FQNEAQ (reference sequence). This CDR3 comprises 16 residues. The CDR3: CASSLVFRGSGNTIYF. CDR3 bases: TGTGCCAGCAGCTTAGTATTCCGGGGTTCCGGAAACACCATATATTTT.

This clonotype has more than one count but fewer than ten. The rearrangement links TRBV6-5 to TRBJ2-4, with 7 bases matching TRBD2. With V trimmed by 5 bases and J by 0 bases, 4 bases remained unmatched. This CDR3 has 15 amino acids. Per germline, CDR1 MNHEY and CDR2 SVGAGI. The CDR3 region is CASSALALAKNIQYF. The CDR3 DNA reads TGTGCCAGCAGTGCACTAGCGTTAGCCAAAAACATTCAGTACTTC.

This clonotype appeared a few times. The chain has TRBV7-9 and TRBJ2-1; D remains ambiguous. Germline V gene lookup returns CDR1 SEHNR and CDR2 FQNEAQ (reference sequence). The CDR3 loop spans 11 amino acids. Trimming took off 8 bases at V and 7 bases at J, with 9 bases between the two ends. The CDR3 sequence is CASPVPNEQFF. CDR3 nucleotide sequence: TGTGCCAGCCCCGTCCCGAATGAGCAGTTCTTC.

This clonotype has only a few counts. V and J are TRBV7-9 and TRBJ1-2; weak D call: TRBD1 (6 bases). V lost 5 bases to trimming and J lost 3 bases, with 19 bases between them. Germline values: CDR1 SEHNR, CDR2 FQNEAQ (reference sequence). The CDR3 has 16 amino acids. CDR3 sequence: CASSPILRDRHYGYTF. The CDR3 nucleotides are TGTGCCAGCAGCCCGATTCTACGAGACAGGCACTATGGCTACACCTTC.